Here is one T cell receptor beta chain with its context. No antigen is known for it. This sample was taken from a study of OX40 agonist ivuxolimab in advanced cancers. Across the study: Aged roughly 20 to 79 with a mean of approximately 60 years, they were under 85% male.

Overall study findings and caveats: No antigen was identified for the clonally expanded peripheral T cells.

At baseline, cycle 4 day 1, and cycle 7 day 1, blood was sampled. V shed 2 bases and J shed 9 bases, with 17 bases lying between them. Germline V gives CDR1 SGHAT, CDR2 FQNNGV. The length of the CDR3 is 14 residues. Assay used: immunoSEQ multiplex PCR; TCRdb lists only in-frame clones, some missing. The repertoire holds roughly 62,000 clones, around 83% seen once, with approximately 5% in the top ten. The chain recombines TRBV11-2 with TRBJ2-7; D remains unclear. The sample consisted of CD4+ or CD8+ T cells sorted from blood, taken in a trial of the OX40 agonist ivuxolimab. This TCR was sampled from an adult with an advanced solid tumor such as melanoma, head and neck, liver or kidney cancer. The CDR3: CASSLLSRLRMQYF. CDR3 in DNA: TGTGCCAGCAGCTTATTGAGTAGGCTACGAATGCAGTACTTC.